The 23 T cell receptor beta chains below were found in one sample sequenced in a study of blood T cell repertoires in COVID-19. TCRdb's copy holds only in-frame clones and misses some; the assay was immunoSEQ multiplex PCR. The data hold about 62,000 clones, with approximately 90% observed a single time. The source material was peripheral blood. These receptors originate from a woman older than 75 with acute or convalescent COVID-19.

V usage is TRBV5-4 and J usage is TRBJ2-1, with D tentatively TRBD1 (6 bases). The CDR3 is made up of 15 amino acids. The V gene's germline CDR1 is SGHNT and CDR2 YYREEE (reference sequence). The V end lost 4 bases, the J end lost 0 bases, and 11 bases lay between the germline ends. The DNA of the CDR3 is TGTGCCAGCAGCCCAGGGGCGGGCTCCTACAATGAGCAGTTCTTC. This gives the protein CASSPGAGSYNEQFF.

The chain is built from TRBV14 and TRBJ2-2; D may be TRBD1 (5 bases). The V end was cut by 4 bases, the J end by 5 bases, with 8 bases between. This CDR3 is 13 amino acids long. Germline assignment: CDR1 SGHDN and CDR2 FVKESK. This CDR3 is CASSLRGTGELFF. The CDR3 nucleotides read TGTGCCAGCAGCCTAAGGGGAACCGGGGAGCTGTTTTTT.

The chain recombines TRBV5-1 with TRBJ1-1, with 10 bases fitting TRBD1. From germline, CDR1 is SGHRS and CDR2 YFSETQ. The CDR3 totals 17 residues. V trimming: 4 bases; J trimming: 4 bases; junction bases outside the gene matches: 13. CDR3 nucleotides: TGCGCCAGCAGCACCACCGGGACAGGGGTTGGGGCCACTGAAGCTTTCTTT. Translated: CASSTTGTGVGATEAFF.

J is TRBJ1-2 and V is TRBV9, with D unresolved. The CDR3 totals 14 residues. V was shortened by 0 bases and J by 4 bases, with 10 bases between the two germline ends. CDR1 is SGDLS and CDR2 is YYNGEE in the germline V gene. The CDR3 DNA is TGTGCCAGCAGCGTAGTTGGAGGATTCTATGGCTACACCTTC. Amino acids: CASSVVGGFYGYTF.

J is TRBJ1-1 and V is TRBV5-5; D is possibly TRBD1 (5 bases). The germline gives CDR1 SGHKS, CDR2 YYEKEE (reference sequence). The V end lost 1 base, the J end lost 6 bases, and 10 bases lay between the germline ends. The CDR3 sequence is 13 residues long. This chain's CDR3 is CASSLPGISEAFF. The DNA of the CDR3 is TGTGCCAGCAGCTTGCCAGGGATTTCTGAAGCTTTCTTT.

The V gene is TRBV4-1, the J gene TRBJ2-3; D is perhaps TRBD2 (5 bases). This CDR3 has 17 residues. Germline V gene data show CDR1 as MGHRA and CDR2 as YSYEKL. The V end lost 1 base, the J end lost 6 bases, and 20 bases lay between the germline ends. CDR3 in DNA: TGCGCCAGCAGCCAAGTATTAGGCCCGAACGGCGGGGATACGCAGTATTTT. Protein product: CASSQVLGPNGGDTQYF.

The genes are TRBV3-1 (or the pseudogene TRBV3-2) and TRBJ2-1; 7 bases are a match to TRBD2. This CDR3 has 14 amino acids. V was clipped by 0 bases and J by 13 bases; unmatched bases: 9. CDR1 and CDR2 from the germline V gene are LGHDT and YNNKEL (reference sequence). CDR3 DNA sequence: TGTGCCAGCAGCCAAGAGAGAGCGGGACTGAGACAGTTCTTC. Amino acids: CASSQERAGLRQFF.

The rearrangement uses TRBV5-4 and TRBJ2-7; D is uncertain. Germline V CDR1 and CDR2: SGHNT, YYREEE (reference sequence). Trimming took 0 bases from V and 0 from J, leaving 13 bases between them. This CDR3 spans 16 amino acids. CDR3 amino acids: CASSLEPPTGSYEQYF. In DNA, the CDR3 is TGTGCCAGCAGCTTGGAGCCCCCCACGGGCTCCTACGAGCAGTACTTC.

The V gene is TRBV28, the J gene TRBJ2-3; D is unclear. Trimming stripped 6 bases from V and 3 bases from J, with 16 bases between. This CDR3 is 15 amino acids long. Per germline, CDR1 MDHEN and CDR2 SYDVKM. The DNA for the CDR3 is TGTGCCAGCAGCTCGATCTCTGGCTTTACAGATACGCAGTATTTT. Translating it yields CASSSISGFTDTQYF.

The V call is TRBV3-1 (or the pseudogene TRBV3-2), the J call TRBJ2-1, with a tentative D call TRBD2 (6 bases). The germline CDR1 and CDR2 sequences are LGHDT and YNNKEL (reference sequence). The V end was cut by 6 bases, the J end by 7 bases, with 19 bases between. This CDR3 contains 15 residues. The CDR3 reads CASSSPSGRGNEQFF. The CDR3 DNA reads TGTGCCAGCAGTTCCCCCAGCGGGCGAGGTAATGAGCAGTTCTTC.

CDR3 in amino acids: CASQGPNYEQYF. Written as DNA, the CDR3 is TGTGCCAGCCAGGGCCCCAACTACGAGCAGTACTTC. This rearrangement joins TRBV28 to TRBJ2-7; possible D gene TRBD1, 5 bases. Germline CDR1 MDHEN, CDR2 SYDVKM. The V end lost 8 bases, the J end lost 3 bases, and 11 bases lay between the germline ends. This CDR3 region has 12 residues.

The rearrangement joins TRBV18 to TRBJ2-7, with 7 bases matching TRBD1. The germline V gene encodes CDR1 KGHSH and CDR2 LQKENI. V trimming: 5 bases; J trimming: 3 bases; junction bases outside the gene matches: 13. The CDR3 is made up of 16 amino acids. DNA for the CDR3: TGTGCCAGCTCATTAGAGCCGGACAGGAGCAACTACGAGCAGTACTTC. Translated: CASSLEPDRSNYEQYF. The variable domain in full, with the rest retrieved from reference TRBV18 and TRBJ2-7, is NAGVMQNPRHLVRRRGQEARLRCSPMKGHSHVYWYRQLPEEGLKFMVYLQKENIIDESGMPKERFSAEFPKEGPSILRIQQVVRGDSAAYFCASSLEPDRSNYEQYFGPGTRLTVT.

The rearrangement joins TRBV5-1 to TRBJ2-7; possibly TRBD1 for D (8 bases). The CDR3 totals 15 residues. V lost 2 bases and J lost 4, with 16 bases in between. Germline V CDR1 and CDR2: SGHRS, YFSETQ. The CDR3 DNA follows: TGCGCCAGCAGCTTAGGACAGGGAGGGGGATACGAGCAGTACTTC. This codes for CASSLGQGGGYEQYF.

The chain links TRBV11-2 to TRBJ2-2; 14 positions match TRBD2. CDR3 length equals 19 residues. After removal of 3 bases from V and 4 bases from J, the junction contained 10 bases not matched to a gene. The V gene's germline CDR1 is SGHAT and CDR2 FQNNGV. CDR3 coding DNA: TGTGCCAGCAGCTTTCGACTAGCGGGAGGGCCCTTACGCACCGGGGAGCTGTTTTTT. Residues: CASSFRLAGGPLRTGELFF.

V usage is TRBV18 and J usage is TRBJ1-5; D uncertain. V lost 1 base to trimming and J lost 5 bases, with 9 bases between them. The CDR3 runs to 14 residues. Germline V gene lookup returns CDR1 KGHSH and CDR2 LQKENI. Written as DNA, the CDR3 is TGTGCCAGCTCACCACAGAGGGTAGATCAGCCCCAGCATTTT. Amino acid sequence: CASSPQRVDQPQHF.

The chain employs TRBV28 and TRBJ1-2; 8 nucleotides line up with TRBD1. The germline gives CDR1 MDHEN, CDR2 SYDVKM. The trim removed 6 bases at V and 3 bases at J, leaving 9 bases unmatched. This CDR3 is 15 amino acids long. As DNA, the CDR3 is TGTGCCAGCAGCTCTCCCCAGGGGGCACACTATGGCTACACCTTC. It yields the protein CASSSPQGAHYGYTF.

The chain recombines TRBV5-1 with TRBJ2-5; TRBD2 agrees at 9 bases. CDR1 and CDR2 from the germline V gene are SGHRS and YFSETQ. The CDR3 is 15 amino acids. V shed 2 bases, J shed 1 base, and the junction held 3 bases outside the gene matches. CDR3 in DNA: TGCGCCAGCAGCTTTAGCGGGAGTACCCAAGAGACCCAGTACTTC. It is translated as CASSFSGSTQETQYF.

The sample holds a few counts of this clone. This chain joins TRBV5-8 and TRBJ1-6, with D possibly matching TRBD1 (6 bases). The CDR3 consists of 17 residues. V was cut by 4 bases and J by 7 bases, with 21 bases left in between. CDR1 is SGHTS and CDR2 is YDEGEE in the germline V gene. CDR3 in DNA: TGTGCCAGCAGCCGCCTGATCGGACAGTGGGAAAATTCACCCCTCCACTTT. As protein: CASSRLIGQWENSPLHF.

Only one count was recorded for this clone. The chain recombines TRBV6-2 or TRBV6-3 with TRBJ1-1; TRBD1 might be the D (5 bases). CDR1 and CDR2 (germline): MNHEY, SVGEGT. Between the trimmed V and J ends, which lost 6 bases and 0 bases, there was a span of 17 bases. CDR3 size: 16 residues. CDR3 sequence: CASSREDILMNTEAFF. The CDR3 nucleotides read TGTGCCAGCAGCCGCGAGGACATCCTCATGAACACTGAAGCTTTCTTT.

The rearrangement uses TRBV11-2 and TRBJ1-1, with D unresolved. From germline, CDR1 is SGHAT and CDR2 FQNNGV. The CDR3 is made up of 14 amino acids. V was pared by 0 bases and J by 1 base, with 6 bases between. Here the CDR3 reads CASSLDTGNTEAFF. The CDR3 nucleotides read TGTGCCAGCAGCTTAGATACCGGGAACACTGAAGCTTTCTTT. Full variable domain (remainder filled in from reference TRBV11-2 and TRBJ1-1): EAGVAQSPRYKIIEKRQSVAFWCNPISGHATLYWYQQILGQGPKLLIQFQNNGVVDDSQLPKDRFSAERLKGVDSTLKIQPAKLEDSAVYLCASSLDTGNTEAFFGQGTRLTVV.

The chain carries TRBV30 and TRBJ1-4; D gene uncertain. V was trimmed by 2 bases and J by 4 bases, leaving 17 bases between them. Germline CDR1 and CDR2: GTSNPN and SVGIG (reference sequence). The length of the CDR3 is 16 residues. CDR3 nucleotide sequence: TGTGCCTGGAGTCAAACAGCGACTAGCTATAATGAAAAACTGTTTTTT. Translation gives CAWSQTATSYNEKLFF. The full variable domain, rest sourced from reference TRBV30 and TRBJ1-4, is SQTIHQWPATLVQPVGSPLSLECTVEGTSNPNLYWYRQAAGRGLQLLFYSVGIGQISSEVPQNLSASRPQDRQFILSSKKLLLSDSGFYLCAWSQTATSYNEKLFFGSGTQLSVL.

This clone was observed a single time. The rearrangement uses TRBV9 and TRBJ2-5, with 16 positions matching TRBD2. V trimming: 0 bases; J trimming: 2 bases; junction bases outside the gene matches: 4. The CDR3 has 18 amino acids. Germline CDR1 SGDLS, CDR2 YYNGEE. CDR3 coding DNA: TGTGCCAGCAGCGTAGTCCCGGGACTAGCGGGGGGGCAAGAGACCCAGTACTTC. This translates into CASSVVPGLAGGQETQYF.

The CDR3 is CASRTSWNSYEQYF. CDR3 in DNA: TGTGCCAGCAGGACTAGCTGGAATTCCTACGAGCAGTACTTC. The chain uses TRBV6-5 and TRBJ2-7, with 7 bases aligning to TRBD2. V was clipped by 6 bases and J by 1 base; unmatched bases: 6. Germline CDR1 is MNHEY and CDR2 is SVGAGI. The CDR3 length is 14 residues.